A selection of T cell receptor beta chains follows, all from one sample in a study of cytomegalovirus exposure and HLA in healthy donors. The table came from immunoSEQ multiplex PCR; TCRdb's copy has only in-frame clones and leaves some out. The sample yields over 150,000 clones, around 75% seen once. Material for sequencing was PBMCs. The source of these receptors is a man aged 25 to 45 in good health and CMV-seropositive. CDR3s include the opening cysteine and the closing phenylalanine or tryptophan. The D gene is left open where the match is weak. Clone size is not always given. Where it is, it says once, few, many or a class for expanded clones.

TGTGCCAGCAGCCCAGTCGGGACTAGCGGGCCGGGTGAGCTGTTTTTT,CASSPVGTSGPGELFF,once,TRBV9,TRBJ2-2,16,TRBD2
TGTGCCAGCGCTGACACCGCTGGAAACACCATATATTTT,CASADTAGNTIYF,NA,TRBV19,TRBJ1-3,13,NA
TGCGCCAGCAGCCCAGGACTAGCGGGAGGCCGAGCCAAAAACATTCAGTACTTC,CASSPGLAGGRAKNIQYF,NA,TRBV4-1,TRBJ2-4,18,TRBD2
TGTGCCAGCAGCCGACGGGACAGGGCGAATGAAAAACTGTTTTTT,CASSRRDRANEKLFF,NA,TRBV6-5,TRBJ1-4,15,TRBD1
TGCGCCAGCAGTGAAGCTGGGGGCGGAAGCCGCGATGAAGCTTTCTTT,CASSEAGGGSRDEAFF,NA,TRBV10-2,TRBJ1-1,16,NA
TGTGCCAGCAGTTTTAGCGGTCAGCCCCAGCATTTT,CASSFSGQPQHF,NA,TRBV28,TRBJ1-5,12,NA
TGTGCCAGCAGCCGGAGGGGTCGGAACACCGGGGAGCTGTTTTTT,CASSRRGRNTGELFF,few,TRBV5-4,TRBJ2-2,15,NA
TGTGCCTGGAGTGTGGGACAGGGGTTAAATCAGCCCCAGCATTTT,CAWSVGQGLNQPQHF,NA,TRBV30,TRBJ1-5,15,TRBD1
TGTGCCAGCAGCTTGCCCGGGATGGGATCAGCCCAGCATTTT,CASSLPGMGSAQHF,NA,TRBV5-8,TRBJ1-5,14,NA
TGTGCCAGCAGCCAAGGGCAGATCTATGGCTACACCTTC,CASSQGQIYGYTF,NA,TRBV14,TRBJ1-2,13,NA
TGTGCCAGCAGCCCTCTTTCTACCCAAGAGACCCAGTACTTC,CASSPLSTQETQYF,NA,TRBV11-1,TRBJ2-5,14,NA
TGTGCCAGCAGCGCAGCTAAGACAGGCTACGAGCAGTACTTC,CASSAAKTGYEQYF,NA,TRBV9,TRBJ2-7,14,NA
TGCGCCAGCAGCCGAAGCCGGAGCTCCTACAATGAGCAGTTCTTC,CASSRSRSSYNEQFF,once,TRBV4-3,TRBJ2-1,15,NA
TGTGCCAGCAGTCAGGACAAAGGGAAGTTCTTC,CASSQDKGKFF,NA,TRBV27,TRBJ2-1,11,NA
TGCGCCAGCAGCCAAGATGGGACAGGCGAAGGGGGAGCTTTCTTT,CASSQDGTGEGGAFF,NA,TRBV4-3,TRBJ1-1,15,TRBD1
TGTGCCACCAGCAGGGAACGGGGGTACGAGCAGTACTTC,CATSRERGYEQYF,NA,TRBV15,TRBJ2-7,13,NA
TGTGCCAGCAGTCCCTCGGGACAGGGAAATTCACCCCTCCACTTT,CASSPSGQGNSPLHF,few,TRBV6-6,TRBJ1-6,15,TRBD1
TGTGCAAGTCGCCTCGGGGGGGGAGACTATGGCTACACCTTC,CASRLGGGDYGYTF,NA,TRBV12-2,TRBJ1-2,14,NA
TGTGCCAGCAGTCCCCGACAGGGGACCCTCTATGGCTACACCTTC,CASSPRQGTLYGYTF,NA,TRBV2,TRBJ1-2,15,TRBD1
TGTGCCAGCAGTTTCCGCGAGGCAGAGACCCAGTACTTC,CASSFREAETQYF,NA,TRBV27,TRBJ2-5,13,NA
TGTGCCAGCAGCCAGGGGGACAGGGGGGGCAATCAGCCCCAGCATTTT,CASSQGDRGGNQPQHF,NA,TRBV4-2,TRBJ1-5,16,TRBD1
TGTGCCAGCAGCTCCGGACAGGGGGCGATCTATGGCTACACCTTC,CASSSGQGAIYGYTF,NA,TRBV7-3,TRBJ1-2,15,TRBD1